The clone carrying this T cell receptor (beta chain) was seen a single time. Looked up from germline, CDR1 is SGHTA and CDR2 is FQGTGA. There are 15 residues in the CDR3. V lost 5 bases and J lost 4; bases outside the gene matches: 4. This sample stems from a study of cytomegalovirus exposure and HLA in healthy donors. With 60 Vbeta and 13 Jbeta primers, the PCR was carried out. Some clones are missing from TCRdb's copy, which holds only in-frame ones; the method was immunoSEQ multiplex PCR. The table has approximately 110,000 clones, about four fifths seen once. Sequenced input: PBMCs. The rearrangement joins TRBV7-3 to TRBJ2-1; 11 positions agree with TRBD2. This receptor was identified in a woman aged 25 to 39 in good health and CMV-seronegative. CDR3 in amino acids: CASSPGLAEYNEQFF. CDR3 DNA: TGTGCCAGCAGCCCGGGACTAGCGGAGTACAATGAGCAGTTCTTC.